Listed below are T cell receptor beta chains from one sample, sequenced in a study of T cells in Graves' hyperthyroidism and ophthalmopathy. TCRdb re-called the multiplex PCR reads through MiXCR, storing one row per CDR3 protein. The table lists approximately 690,000 distinct CDR3 sequences, around 20% of them singletons. The sequenced sample was blood. Every receptor here comes from a man aged 25 to 40 with Graves' ophthalmopathy. Both conserved end residues are part of each CDR3. Some rows mark clone size as missing; the rest say once, few, many or name a class of expanded clone.

size,V,CDR3
NA,TRBV24-1,CATSEPGQGDHGYTF
NA,TRBV4-3,CASSQDGSGYNEQFF
NA,TRBV7-9,CASSWRQGAALGEQFF
few,TRBV6-1,CAREETQYF
many,TRBV5-1,CASSFDSKSSYEQYF
many,TRBV28,CASSLYAAGTREQYF
NA,TRBV14,CASSPGQGTEKLFF
many,TRBV3-1,CASSDQFRRDEQYF
NA,TRBV5-1,CASSLGLAGGPRNEQFF
many,TRBV29-1,CSVEEKGAGGYTF
many,TRBV11-1,CASSGTSGIETQYF
many,TRBV6-5,CASSYSGTGGYGYTF
many,TRBV19,CASSIGLYNEQFF
NA,TRBV30,CAWSLLAASTDTQYF
NA,TRBV18,CASSPLTEETQYF
few,TRBV9,CASSGDRVGNSPLHF
many,TRBV30,CAWSVTGGWQETQYF
few,TRBV4-1,CASSQDVWQTYGYTF
few,TRBV18,CASSPQNGQETQYF
NA,TRBV5-1,CASSSSTGGGYGYTF
many,TRBV2,CASSYREYSNQPQHF
few,TRBV18,CASSPRTTHGYTF
NA,TRBV6-2/TRBV6-3,CASTTLRDSYGYTF
few,TRBV13,CASSLGTGNGYGYTF
NA,TRBV24-1,CATSDHGGARREADTQYF
few,TRBV28,CASSFDGPWGELFF
NA,TRBV7-9,CASSPQGREYNEQFF
NA,TRBV10-3,CAISGSKDTQYF
NA,TRBV6-1,CASSPSDYTDTQYF
few,TRBV5-5,CASSPRTSTQETQYF
NA,TRBV20-1,CSARVGGGTSGNNEQFF
once,TRBV6-9,CASSYRDAGNTIYF
NA,TRBV7-3,CASSPPRGRNEKLFF
NA,TRBV19,CASSTFQSNQPQHF
NA,TRBV10-1,CASSYSSGESEQFF
NA,TRBV6-6,CASSYSAAGGYEQYF
many,TRBV28,CASSPGTIGRQYF
few,TRBV11-2,CASSQDPLDDEQFF
few,TRBV7-7,CASSLGPANEKLFF
many,TRBV6-1,CASSDRGLGYGYTF
NA,TRBV14,CASSAAGGSQPQHF
many,TRBV11-2,CASSSSGRQTYEQYF
few,TRBV20-1,CSATTSGRYNEQFF
NA,TRBV5-6,CASSFNEYEQYF
few,TRBV20-1,CSASLSSGSSYNEQFF
many,TRBV12-3/TRBV12-4,CASSIRDRENWQYF
NA,TRBV20-1,CSAPHRLAGGSYNEQFF
NA,TRBV9,CASSVGQGTGETQYF
few,TRBV30,CAFWGGHEQYF
many,TRBV2,CASIGRLGQETQYF
many,TRBV28,CASSSPSGQGSNQPQHF
NA,TRBV20-1,CSAPTSGRETQYF
NA,TRBV10-3,CAISESLAGADTQYF
NA,TRBV20-1,CSARDFGTGTYNEQFF
NA,TRBV19,CASSIVSGNEQFF